This T cell receptor beta chain is from a study of shared clonotypes between healthy human individuals. The CDR3 is made up of 17 amino acids. The germline gives CDR1 KGHSH, CDR2 LQKENI. The trim removed 3 bases at V and 8 bases at J, leaving 13 bases unmatched. This clone was detected only once. Profiling relied on immunoSEQ multiplex PCR, and the TCRdb table lists in-frame clones only, not all of them. The sample lists about 2.4 million clones; approximately 93% were seen once. The sequencing sample was made of naive CD4+ T cells from PBMCs. As for subset: CD45RA+ positively selected. V and J are TRBV18 and TRBJ2-1, with TRBD2 identical over 10 bases. The clonotype originates from a man aged 18-30 years in good health. Some clones in this sample may be carry-over from other donors' samples. CDR3 bases: TGTGCCAGCTCACCTACAGCGGGAGGGGGGGATATCGATGAGCAGTTCTTC. It encodes CASSPTAGGGDIDEQFF.